This T cell receptor beta chain emerged from a study of T cells after yellow fever vaccination (dated by TCRdb to about 2019). Background on the whole study: The SMART-Seq v4 Ultra Low Input RNA kit was used to prepare libraries from fractions with low cell numbers. Bulk TCR alpha and beta repertoires were sequenced longitudinally to track T-cell clones before and after primary and booster YFV17D yellow fever vaccination. The cohort comprised two healthy male donors, one aged 18 to 30 and one aged 30 to 40 years. Blood was drawn at multiple timepoints before and after primary and secondary immunization, with bulk PBMC replicates and cell subsets isolated.

Overall study results and their limits: A small share of clonotypes was detected in both CD4 and CD8 compartments, with the overlap likely arising from convergent recombination. The secondary T-cell response was weaker than the primary response but faster, peaking on day 5 instead of day 15. FACS-sorted repertoires could contain abundant contaminating clonotypes from the bulk population, so computational filtering was required. Because only two donors were included in the study, the extent to which the findings can be generalized is limited. Most clones expanded after primary vaccination (approximately 97% of CD4 and 70% to 90% of CD8) were re-detected after the booster, suggesting that broad memory maintenance occurred.

This clonotype was recorded many times. No cognate antigen has been identified for it. The record has no base qualities; no much larger clone is one base away. The germline V gene gives CDR1 as SGHVS and CDR2 as FNYEAQ. The CDR3 numbers 13 residues from cysteine through phenylalanine. The entry retains the CDR3 DNA only, 39 bases that are in frame from base 1. V loses 5 bases, J loses 0 bases, and the germline ends lie 6 bases apart. What the treatment or condition label conveys for this sample: live attenuated yellow fever vaccine strain. A standard Ficoll-Paque protocol was used to isolate PBMCs from peripheral blood. Dynabeads CD4 and CD8 positive selection kits were used to isolate CD4 and CD8 T-cell fractions. RNA was extracted with TriZol from bulk PBMCs, CD4 and CD8 fractions, and dextramer-positive and dextramer-negative fractions. Sequenced using an Illumina NovaSeq 6000. TCR cDNA was synthesized by 5'RACE template switching, through which a universal primer site and unique molecular identifiers were introduced. Priming for cDNA synthesis came from both the TCR alpha and TCR beta constant segments. Library amplification involved two PCR steps, and the second step added sample barcodes and sequencing adapters. Libraries were sequenced on Illumina HiSeq 2500 (2x100 bp) or NovaSeq (2x150 bp). Per the original workflow: MIGEC handled demultiplexing of reads and collapsing into UMI consensus sequences, while MiXCR performed V(D)J alignment. Vaccine-responding clonotypes were defined with edgeR using replicate PBMC samples, requiring FDR below 0.01 and a log2 fold change above 5 up to day 15. CD4 or CD8 identity was assigned to each bulk clonotype according to whether the clonotype was present at higher abundance in the sequenced CD4 repertoire or the sequenced CD8 repertoire. TCRdb trimmed public reads at Q25 via fastp, called clones via MiXCR and kept in-frame beta chains. Merged by CDR3 protein, the rows form single entries marked with the most common genes and DNA. It is TCRdb's table, rather than the study itself, that gives the V and J calls and clone size. The sample includes 130,000 or so distinct CDR3 sequences, with roughly 15% observed a single time. Of the sample, more than 40% is held by the ten largest clones.

The sample was CD8+ T cells sorted from PBMCs, taken 5 days after the yellow fever booster vaccination. The clonotype was recovered from a man aged 18 to 29 who received the YFV17D yellow fever vaccine. The chain is made from TRBV7-6 and TRBJ2-3; no D segment can be confidently identified. The CDR3 region has the sequence CASSQQSTDTQYF. Read as DNA, the sequence is TGTGCCAGCAGCCAGCAAAGCACAGATACGCAGTATTTT.